Below, 15 T cell receptor beta chains from the same sample are listed, as sequenced in a study of T cells in narcolepsy. The protocol was immunoSEQ multiplex PCR, while the TCRdb copy is restricted to in-frame clones and leaves out a portion. The sample shows 30,000 to 35,000 clones, roughly 80% of them seen only once. What was sequenced was CD45RA- memory CD4+ T cells from PBMCs. The receptors stem from a human donor with narcolepsy.

The chain combines TRBV25-1 with TRBJ2-1; D is perhaps TRBD1 (5 bases). The CDR3 is made up of 17 amino acids. The germline V and J ends were trimmed by 5 bases and 3 bases, with 20 bases remaining between them. Germline assignment: CDR1 MGHDK and CDR2 SYGVNS. In nucleotides, the CDR3 is TGTGCCAGCAGTCCGCCAGGAGATAGGGGCTACTACAATGAGCAGTTCTTC. Translation: CASSPPGDRGYYNEQFF. The whole variable domain, filled in from reference TRBV25-1 and TRBJ2-1, reads EADIYQTPRYLVIGTGKKITLECSQTMGHDKMYWYQQDPGMELHLIHYSYGVNSTEKGDLSSESTVSRIRTEHFPLTLESARPSHTSQYLCASSPPGDRGYYNEQFFGPGTRLTVL.

This chain uses TRBV10-3 with TRBJ1-6; D might be TRBD1 (6 bases). The germline gives CDR1 ENHRY, CDR2 SYGVKD. This CDR3 contains 15 residues. Trimming removed 3 bases from V and 7 bases from J, with 13 bases in between. This CDR3 is CAISESQGRNSPLHF. CDR3 bases: TGTGCCATCAGTGAATCACAGGGAAGGAATTCACCCCTCCACTTT.

The V call is TRBV6-5, the J call TRBJ2-7, with a possible D match to TRBD1 (6 bases). This CDR3 spans 15 amino acids. The V gene lost 8 bases and the J gene lost 2 bases, with 19 bases spanning the gap. Germline V gives CDR1 MNHEY, CDR2 SVGAGI. CDR3 amino acids: CASRLGQSLAYEQYF. The CDR3 nucleotides are TGTGCCAGCCGACTCGGACAGAGCCTTGCCTACGAGCAGTACTTC.

This clone was recorded a few times. This sequence joins TRBV6-5 and TRBJ2-7; TRBD1 matches at 8 bases. CDR1 and CDR2 (germline): MNHEY, SVGAGI. The CDR3 covers 14 residues. The V segment lost 5 bases and the J segment 3 bases; nucleotides outside the gene matches: 6. The CDR3 DNA sequence: TGTGCCAGCAGTAGACAACAGGGGGGCTACGAGCAGTACTTC. This translates into CASSRQQGGYEQYF.

CDR3 sequence (DNA): TGTGCCAGCAGCTTCGGCCGCCTCTCCTACAATGAGCAGTTCTTC. This encodes CASSFGRLSYNEQFF. This rearrangement joins TRBV5-4 to TRBJ2-1; no definite D call. V was clipped by 2 bases and J by 0 bases, with 9 bases between them. The germline V gene encodes CDR1 SGHNT and CDR2 YYREEE (reference sequence). The CDR3 loop spans 15 amino acids.

The V gene is TRBV10-1, the J gene TRBJ1-1, with TRBD1 as a possible D gene (5 bases). Per germline, CDR1 WNHNN and CDR2 SYGVQD (reference sequence). V lost 6 bases and J lost 1, with 9 bases in between. This CDR3 contains 13 residues. The CDR3: CASSEGQNTEAFF. The DNA for the CDR3 is TGCGCCAGCAGCGAAGGACAGAACACTGAAGCTTTCTTT.

The V and J genes are TRBV5-3 and TRBJ2-7; possibly TRBD1 for D (6 bases). TRBV5-3 belongs to the ORF category, with a function that is uncertain. This CDR3 spans 17 amino acids. V lost 2 bases to trimming and J lost 5 bases, with 23 bases between them. CDR3 DNA sequence: TGTGCCAGAAGCTTAACCGGAACAGGGAGAGGGTTCAACGAGCAGTACTTC. Encoded protein: CARSLTGTGRGFNEQYF.

This clone was recorded only once. V usage is TRBV19 and J usage is TRBJ1-5; D not certain. Germline CDR1 is LNHDA and CDR2 is SQIVND (reference sequence). V was pared by 5 bases and J by 8 bases, with 16 bases between. The CDR3 runs 14 residues. The CDR3: CASSGGSRGEPQHF. In nucleotides, the CDR3 is TGTGCCAGTAGTGGAGGATCCCGCGGAGAGCCCCAGCATTTT.

The chain employs TRBV29-1 and TRBJ1-2; TRBD1 matches 9 bases. V was clipped by 5 bases and J by 4 bases; unmatched bases: 5. CDR1 is SQVTM, CDR2 ANQGSEA, per germline. This CDR3 has 13 residues. In DNA form, the CDR3 reads TGCAGCGTTAGGGGACAGGGTCCCTATGGCTACACCTTC. Translating it yields CSVRGQGPYGYTF.

The V gene is TRBV19, the J gene TRBJ2-5; no clear D gene. The CDR3 spans 14 residues. Germline CDR1 reads LNHDA; CDR2 reads SQIVND (reference sequence). V lost 7 bases and J lost 1, with 13 bases in between. The CDR3 region is CASTRPGSQETQYF. In DNA, the CDR3 is TGTGCCAGTACCCGCCCAGGCAGCCAAGAGACCCAGTACTTC. Using reference TRBV19 and TRBJ2-5 for the parts outside the CDR3, the full variable domain is DGGITQSPKYLFRKEGQNVTLSCEQNLNHDAMYWYRQDPGQGLRLIYYSQIVNDFQKGDIAEGYSVSREKKESFPLTVTSAQKNPTAFYLCASTRPGSQETQYFGPGTRLLVL.

The chain joins TRBV4-1 to TRBJ2-1, with TRBD2 matching over 10 bases. This CDR3 contains 13 residues. CDR1 and CDR2 (germline): MGHRA, YSYEKL. J gave up 15 bases and V 0 bases, and 5 bases lay outside the gene matches. The CDR3: CASSQDSGRSRFF. In nucleotides, the CDR3 is TGCGCCAGCAGCCAAGATAGCGGGAGGTCGCGGTTCTTC.

J is TRBJ1-4 and V is TRBV2; the D gene is possibly TRBD1 (5 bases). CDR1 is SNHLY, CDR2 FYNNEI, per germline. This CDR3 has 12 residues. Trimming removed 5 bases at V and 13 bases at J, with 14 bases between. The CDR3 is CASSSRLGGLFF. The CDR3 nucleotides read TGTGCCAGCAGTTCTAGGCTGGGGGGACTGTTTTTT.

This chain uses TRBV6-1 with TRBJ1-1; 9 bases are shared with TRBD1. From germline, CDR1 is MNHNS and CDR2 SASEGT. The CDR3 is made up of 14 amino acids. The V gene end was trimmed by 6 bases and the J gene end by 5 bases; junction bases not matched to a gene: 7. The CDR3 reads CASSGDRALTEAFF. The DNA of the CDR3 is TGTGCCAGCAGCGGGGACAGGGCCCTTACTGAAGCTTTCTTT.

V gene TRBV7-8 combines with J gene TRBJ1-2; 8 nucleotides match TRBD1. The CDR3 is 13 amino acids. With 6 bases clipped from V and 7 bases from J, the junction kept 7 bases outside the gene matches. The germline V gene has CDR1 SGHVS and CDR2 FQNEAQ. CDR3 sequence: CASSSGQGRGYTF. The CDR3 DNA reads as TGTGCCAGCAGTTCCGGACAGGGTCGTGGCTACACCTTC.

In the case of this clone: The same CDR3 is also encoded by other DNA sequences in this sample. The V call is TRBV7-3, the J call TRBJ1-1, with D uncertain. Trimming pared 4 bases from V and 5 bases from J, leaving 11 bases between. CDR3 size: 13 residues. Germline values: CDR1 SGHTA, CDR2 FQGTGA. The CDR3 region has the DNA TGTGCCAGCAGCTCGTCTGACGGGACTGAAGCTTTCTTT. Translation: CASSSSDGTEAFF.